This T cell receptor beta chain was captured in a study of blood T cell repertoires in COVID-19. Turning to the study itself: There were acute and convalescent COVID-19 samples, and they came from the United States, Italy and Spain. Nucleic acid was either cDNA or gDNA, and it came from T cells, B-cell-depleted T cells, or PBMCs.

With 4 bases removed from V and 7 bases from J, the gap between germline ends came to 12 bases. CDR3 length: 13 residues. Germline V gene sequence: CDR1 KGHDR, CDR2 SFDVKD. Original handling: Cell counts per sample came from amplifying reference gene primers. Method: immunoSEQ multiplex PCR; TCRdb's copy keeps in-frame clones and lacks some. V and J calls and clone size are given by that table; D and trimming were obtained from the DNA. This table has about 210,000 clones, about nine tenths appearing once. The source material was peripheral blood. The receptor's source is a woman in her forties with acute or convalescent COVID-19. The gene calls are TRBV24-1 and TRBJ1-2; a weak D match, TRBD1 (6 bases). In nucleotides, the CDR3 is TGTGCCACCAGTGACGTGGACAGAGGTGGCTACACCTTC. Its translation: CATSDVDRGGYTF.